This T cell receptor (beta chain) was profiled in a study of identifying expanded T cells in peripheral blood. Study observations and caveats: Technical replicates showed approximately 1.2 changed clones; approximately two weeks about 16; four weeks 19. Roughly two-week clone count variance significantly increased as total template count grew.

As to this clone: Its antigen is undetermined.

During the collection period, no donor immune events like infections were recorded. TCRdb's table, derived via immunoSEQ multiplex PCR, lists solely in-frame clones and lacks some. The sample lists about 110,000 clones, about 88% occurring once. The CDR3 runs to 13 residues. Germline CDR1 and CDR2: MNHNS and SASEGT. Trimming cost V 0 bases and J 11 bases, with 14 bases left between them. What was sequenced was blood. This chain connects TRBV6-1 to TRBJ2-7; D is unresolved. This clonotype was sampled from a person aged 18-69 years in good health. In nucleotides, the CDR3 is TGTGCCAGCAGTGAAGCCGGCCAGACACCGGAGTACTTC. Translated: CASSEAGQTPEYF.